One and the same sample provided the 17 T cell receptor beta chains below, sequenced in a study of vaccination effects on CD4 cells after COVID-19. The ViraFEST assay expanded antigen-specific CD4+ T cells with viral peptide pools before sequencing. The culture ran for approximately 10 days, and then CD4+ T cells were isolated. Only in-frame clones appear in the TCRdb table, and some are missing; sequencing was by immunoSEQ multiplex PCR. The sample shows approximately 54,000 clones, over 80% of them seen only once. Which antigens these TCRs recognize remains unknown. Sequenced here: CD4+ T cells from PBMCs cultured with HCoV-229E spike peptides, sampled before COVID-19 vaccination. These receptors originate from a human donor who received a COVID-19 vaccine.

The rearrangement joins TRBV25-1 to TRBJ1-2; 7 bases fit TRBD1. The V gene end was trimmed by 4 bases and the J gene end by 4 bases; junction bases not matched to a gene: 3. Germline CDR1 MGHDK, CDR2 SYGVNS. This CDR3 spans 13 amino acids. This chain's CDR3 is CASSVGQTYGYTF. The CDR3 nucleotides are TGTGCCAGCAGTGTGGGACAGACCTATGGCTACACCTTC.

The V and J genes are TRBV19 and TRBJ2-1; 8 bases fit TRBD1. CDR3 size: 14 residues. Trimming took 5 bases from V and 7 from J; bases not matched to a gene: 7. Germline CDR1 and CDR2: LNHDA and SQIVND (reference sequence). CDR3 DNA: TGTGCCAGTAGTTTGAGGACAGGGAAGAATGAGCAGTTCTTC. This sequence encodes CASSLRTGKNEQFF.

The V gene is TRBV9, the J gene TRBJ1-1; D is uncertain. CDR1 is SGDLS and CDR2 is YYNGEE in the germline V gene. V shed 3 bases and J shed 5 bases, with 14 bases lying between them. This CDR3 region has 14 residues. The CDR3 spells CASSAVVGGTEAFF. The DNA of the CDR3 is TGTGCCAGCAGCGCTGTGGTAGGAGGGACTGAAGCTTTCTTT.

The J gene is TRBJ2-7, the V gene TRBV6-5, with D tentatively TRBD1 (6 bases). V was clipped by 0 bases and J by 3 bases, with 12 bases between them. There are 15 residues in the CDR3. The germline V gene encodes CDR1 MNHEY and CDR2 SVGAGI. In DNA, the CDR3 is TGTGCCAGCAGTTACTCTCCGGGACACTACTACGAGCAGTACGTC. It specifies CASSYSPGHYYEQYV.

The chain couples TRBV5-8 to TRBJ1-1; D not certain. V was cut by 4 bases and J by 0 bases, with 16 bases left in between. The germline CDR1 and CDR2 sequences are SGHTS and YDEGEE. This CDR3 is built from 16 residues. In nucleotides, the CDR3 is TGTGCCAGCAGCAGTTGGAACTGGAGGGTGAACACTGAAGCTTTCTTT. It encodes CASSSWNWRVNTEAFF.

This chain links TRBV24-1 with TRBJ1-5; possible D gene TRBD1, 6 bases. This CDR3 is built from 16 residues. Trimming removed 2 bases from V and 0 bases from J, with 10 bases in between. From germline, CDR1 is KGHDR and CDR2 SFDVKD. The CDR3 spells CATSDSETGSNQPQHF. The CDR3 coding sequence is TGTGCCACCAGTGATTCCGAGACAGGTAGCAATCAGCCCCAGCATTTT.

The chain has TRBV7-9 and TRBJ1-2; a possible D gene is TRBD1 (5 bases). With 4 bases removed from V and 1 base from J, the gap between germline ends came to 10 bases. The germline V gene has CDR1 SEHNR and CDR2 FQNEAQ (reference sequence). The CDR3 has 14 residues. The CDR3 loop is CASSYGTGNYGYTF. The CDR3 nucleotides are TGTGCCAGCAGCTACGGGACGGGTAACTATGGCTACACCTTC.

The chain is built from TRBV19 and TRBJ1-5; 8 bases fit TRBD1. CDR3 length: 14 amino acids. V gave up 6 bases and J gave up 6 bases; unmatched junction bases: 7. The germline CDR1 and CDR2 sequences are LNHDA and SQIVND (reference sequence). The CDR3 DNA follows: TGTGCCAGTAGCCGGACAGGGTCTCTTCAGCCCCAGCATTTT. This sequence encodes CASSRTGSLQPQHF.

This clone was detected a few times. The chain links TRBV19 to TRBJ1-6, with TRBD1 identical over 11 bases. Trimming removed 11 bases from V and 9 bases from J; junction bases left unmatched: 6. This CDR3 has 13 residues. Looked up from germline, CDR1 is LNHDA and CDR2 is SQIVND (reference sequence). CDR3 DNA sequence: TGTGCCGCTTCGGACAGGGGGCTTTCACCCCTCCACTTT. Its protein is CAASDRGLSPLHF.

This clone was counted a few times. The CDR3 DNA reads TGTGCCAGCAGTTTAGGCGGGGGAGGAGGAGAGACCCAGTACTTC. Translation: CASSLGGGGGETQYF. V usage is TRBV27 and J usage is TRBJ2-5; TRBD2 agrees at 7 bases. The CDR3 length is 15 residues. Germline lookup yields CDR1 MNHEY and CDR2 SMNVEV (reference sequence). V shed 2 bases and J 4 bases; nucleotides not matched to a gene: 7.

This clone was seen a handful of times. In DNA, the CDR3 is TGTGCCAGCAGTTACACGAGACAGGGTACCTATACGCAGTATTTT. It codes for CASSYTRQGTYTQYF. The chain employs TRBV6-2 or TRBV6-3 and TRBJ2-3; 7 bases agree with TRBD1. The V and J ends lost 2 bases and 7 bases, in that order; junction bases with no gene match: 9. Germline-derived CDR1 and CDR2 are MNHEY and SVGEGT. The CDR3 is 15 amino acids.

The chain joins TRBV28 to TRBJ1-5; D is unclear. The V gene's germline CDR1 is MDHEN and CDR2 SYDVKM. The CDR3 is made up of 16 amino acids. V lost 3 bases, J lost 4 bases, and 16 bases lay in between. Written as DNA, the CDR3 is TGTGCCAGCAGTTTCTTCGATACCTCTGGGAATCAGCCCCAGCATTTT. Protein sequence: CASSFFDTSGNQPQHF. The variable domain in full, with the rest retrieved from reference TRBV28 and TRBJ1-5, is DVKVTQSSRYLVKRTGEKVFLECVQDMDHENMFWYRQDPGLGLRLIYFSYDVKMKEKGDIPEGYSVSREKKERFSLILESASTNQTSMYLCASSFFDTSGNQPQHFGDGTRLSIL.

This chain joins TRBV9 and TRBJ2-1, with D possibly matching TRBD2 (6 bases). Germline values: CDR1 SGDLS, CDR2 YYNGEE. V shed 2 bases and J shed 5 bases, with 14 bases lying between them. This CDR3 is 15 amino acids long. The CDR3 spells CASSVGGFGNNEQFF. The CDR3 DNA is TGTGCCAGCAGCGTCGGGGGATTTGGAAACAATGAGCAGTTCTTC.

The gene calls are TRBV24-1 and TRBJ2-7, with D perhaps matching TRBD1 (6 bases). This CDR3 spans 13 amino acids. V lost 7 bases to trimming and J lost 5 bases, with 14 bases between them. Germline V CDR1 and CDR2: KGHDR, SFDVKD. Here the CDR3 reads CATRGTYFNEQYV. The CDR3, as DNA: TGTGCCACCAGGGGGACATATTTCAACGAGCAGTACGTC.

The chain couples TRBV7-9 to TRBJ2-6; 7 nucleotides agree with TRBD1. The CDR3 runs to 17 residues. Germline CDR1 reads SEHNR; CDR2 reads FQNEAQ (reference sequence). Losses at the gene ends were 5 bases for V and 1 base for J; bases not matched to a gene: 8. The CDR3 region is CASSPPDRLSGANVLTF. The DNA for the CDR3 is TGTGCCAGCAGCCCACCGGACAGGCTATCTGGGGCCAACGTCCTGACTTTC.

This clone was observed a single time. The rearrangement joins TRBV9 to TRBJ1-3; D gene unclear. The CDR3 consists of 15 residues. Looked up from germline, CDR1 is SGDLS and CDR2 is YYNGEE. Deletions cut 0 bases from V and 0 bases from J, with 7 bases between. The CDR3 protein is CASSVDGSSGNTIYF. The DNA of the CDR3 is TGTGCCAGCAGCGTAGACGGGAGCTCTGGAAACACCATATATTTT.

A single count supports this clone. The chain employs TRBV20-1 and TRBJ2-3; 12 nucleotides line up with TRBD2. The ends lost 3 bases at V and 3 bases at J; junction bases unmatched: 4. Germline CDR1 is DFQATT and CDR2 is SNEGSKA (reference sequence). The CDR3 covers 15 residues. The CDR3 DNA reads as TGCAGTGCTAGTCTAGCGGGGGGGCCTACAGATACGCAGTATTTT. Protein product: CSASLAGGPTDTQYF.